These T cell receptor beta chains were read from a single sample in a study of OX40 agonist ivuxolimab in advanced cancers. The assay was immunoSEQ multiplex PCR, and TCRdb's table has in-frame clones only and misses some. Found here are about 75,000 clones, roughly 88% of them singletons; the top ten hold roughly 8.2%. Material: CD4+ or CD8+ T cells sorted from blood, obtained in a trial of the OX40 agonist ivuxolimab. These receptor sequences come from an adult with an advanced solid tumor such as melanoma, head and neck, liver or kidney cancer. Each CDR3 is given with its conserved first and last residue. Fields, in order: J gene, clone size, V gene, D gene, CDR3 protein, CDR3 DNA. A D gene is named only where the DNA matches it firmly. For some rows the clone size is stated as once, few or many, or as a class when expanded; others skip it.

TRBJ2-3 | - | TRBV11-3 | TRBD2 | CASSLSFSGGTDTQYF | TGTGCCAGCAGCTTATCCTTTAGCGGGGGAACAGATACGCAGTATTTT
TRBJ2-7 | - | TRBV6-6 | - | CASRDLPYEQYF | TGTGCCAGCAGGGACTTACCCTACGAGCAGTACTTC
TRBJ2-5 | - | TRBV7-2 | TRBD2 | CASSSGLGETQYF | TGTGCCAGCAGCTCGGGACTAGGAGAGACCCAGTACTTC
TRBJ2-2 | - | TRBV7-2 | TRBD2 | CASRGLAGLRGTGELFF | TGTGCCAGCAGGGGACTAGCGGGGTTAAGGGGTACCGGGGAGCTGTTTTTT
TRBJ2-1 | - | TRBV6-1 | - | CASRLVRMQQFF | TGTGCCAGCAGACTCGTGAGGATGCAGCAGTTCTTC
TRBJ1-5 | - | TRBV30 | TRBD1 | CAWRPGTDQPQHF | TGTGCCTGGAGACCTGGGACAGATCAGCCCCAGCATTTT
TRBJ2-3 | - | TRBV6-5 | - | CASIDRFPDTQYF | TGTGCCAGCATAGACAGGTTCCCAGATACGCAGTATTTT
TRBJ2-5 | once | TRBV11-1 | - | CASSLEHHQETQYF | TGTGCCAGCAGCTTAGAACACCACCAAGAGACCCAGTACTTC
TRBJ2-1 | - | TRBV19 | TRBD1 | CASSLLGTGVLNEQFF | TGTGCCAGTAGTCTCCTCGGGACAGGGGTCCTCAATGAGCAGTTCTTC
TRBJ1-5 | - | TRBV19 | TRBD1 | CASSDTGGRQPQHF | TGTGCCAGTAGTGATACAGGGGGCCGTCAGCCCCAGCATTTT
TRBJ2-5 | few | TRBV6-1 | - | CASSEGLRETQYF | TGTGCCAGCAGTGAAGGGCTTAGAGAGACCCAGTACTTC
TRBJ2-7 | once | TRBV11-3 | - | CASSFQGYEQYF | TGTGCCAGCAGCTTCCAGGGGTACGAGCAGTACTTC
TRBJ1-5 | - | TRBV5-1 | - | CASSLGASSNQPQHF | TGCGCCAGCAGCTTGGGTGCGTCTAGCAATCAGCCCCAGCATTTT
TRBJ1-1 | - | TRBV4-3 | - | CASSQVGATEAFF | TGCGCCAGCAGCCAAGTAGGGGCCACTGAAGCTTTCTTT
TRBJ1-4 | - | TRBV28 | - | CASRDLDEKLFF | TGTGCCAGCAGGGACTTAGATGAAAAACTGTTTTTT
TRBJ2-2 | few | TRBV7-3 | - | CASRETANTGELFF | TGTGCCAGCAGGGAAACAGCGAACACCGGGGAGCTGTTTTTT
TRBJ2-5 | - | TRBV5-4 | TRBD1 | CASRGGQRETQYF | TGTGCCAGCAGAGGGGGCCAGCGGGAGACCCAGTACTTC
TRBJ2-1 | - | TRBV6-1 | - | CASSPSYSYNEQFF | TGTGCCAGCAGTCCATCCTACTCCTACAATGAGCAGTTCTTC
TRBJ1-5 | few | TRBV11-2 | - | CASSVDMGNQPQHF | TGTGCCAGCAGCGTCGACATGGGCAATCAGCCCCAGCATTTT
TRBJ2-7 | - | TRBV11-2 | - | CASSSTVGSYEQYF | TGTGCCAGCAGTTCCACCGTGGGTTCCTACGAGCAGTACTTC
TRBJ1-5 | - | TRBV9 | - | CASSPGWGGNQPQHF | TGTGCCAGCAGTCCGGGGTGGGGGGGCAATCAGCCCCAGCATTTT
TRBJ2-5 | - | TRBV27 | - | CASSLKYGTGETQYF | TGTGCCAGCAGTCTTAAGTACGGGACGGGAGAGACCCAGTACTTC
TRBJ2-3 | - | TRBV5-1 | TRBD2 | CASTLAGGPSTDTQYF | TGCGCCAGCACCCTAGCGGGGGGCCCAAGCACAGATACGCAGTATTTT
TRBJ2-3 | - | TRBV7-9 | - | CASSSRQRTDTQYF | TGTGCCAGCAGTTCTAGACAGCGCACAGATACGCAGTATTTT
TRBJ1-1 | - | TRBV19 | TRBD1 | CASLTGASEAFF | TGTGCCAGTTTAACAGGGGCGTCTGAAGCTTTCTTT
TRBJ1-4 | - | TRBV2 | TRBD1 | CASSAGQGDEKLFF | TGTGCCAGCAGTGCGGGACAGGGTGATGAAAAACTGTTTTTT
TRBJ2-1 | - | TRBV11-3 | TRBD1 | CASSRRSGTGSDEQFF | TGTGCCAGCAGCAGACGAAGCGGGACAGGGAGCGATGAGCAGTTCTTC
TRBJ1-6 | once | TRBV30 | TRBD1 | CAWSKTGVNSPLHF | TGTGCCTGGAGTAAGACAGGGGTCAATTCACCCCTCCACTTT